These T cell receptor beta chains were read from a single sample in a study of cytomegalovirus exposure and HLA in healthy donors. The table came from immunoSEQ multiplex PCR; TCRdb's copy has only in-frame clones and leaves some out. The sample holds fewer than 150,000 clones, around three quarters seen once. The sample consisted of PBMCs. These receptors all come from a man aged 50 or older in good health and CMV-seropositive. Each CDR3 is given without its conserved first and last residue.

CDR3 length	V gene	CDR3 protein
13	TRBV6-5	ASSYSGRRNQPQH
11	TRBV5-4	ASSLNTNTEAF
13	TRBV27	ASSYTTRGSYEQY
12	TRBV29-1	SVGLDSSSYEQY
13	TRBV7-2	ASSSANTGQETQY
12	TRBV25-1	ASSDYGSSYEQY
12	TRBV5-5	ASSPRTGNEKLF
12	TRBV2	ASQWSGGLNEQF
12	TRBV29-1	SVDGGLNTGEPF
15	TRBV5-1	ASSPSAGTPLQETQY
12	TRBV28	ASSAASGENEQF
11	TRBV7-9	ASNRGGGDTQY
14	TRBV7-9	ASSLSAGGAYNEQF
13	TRBV6-5	ASSSRGLVNTEAF
14	TRBV9	ASSVGGQEDSYGYT
16	TRBV7-2	ASSFSLTGTGVLDEQF